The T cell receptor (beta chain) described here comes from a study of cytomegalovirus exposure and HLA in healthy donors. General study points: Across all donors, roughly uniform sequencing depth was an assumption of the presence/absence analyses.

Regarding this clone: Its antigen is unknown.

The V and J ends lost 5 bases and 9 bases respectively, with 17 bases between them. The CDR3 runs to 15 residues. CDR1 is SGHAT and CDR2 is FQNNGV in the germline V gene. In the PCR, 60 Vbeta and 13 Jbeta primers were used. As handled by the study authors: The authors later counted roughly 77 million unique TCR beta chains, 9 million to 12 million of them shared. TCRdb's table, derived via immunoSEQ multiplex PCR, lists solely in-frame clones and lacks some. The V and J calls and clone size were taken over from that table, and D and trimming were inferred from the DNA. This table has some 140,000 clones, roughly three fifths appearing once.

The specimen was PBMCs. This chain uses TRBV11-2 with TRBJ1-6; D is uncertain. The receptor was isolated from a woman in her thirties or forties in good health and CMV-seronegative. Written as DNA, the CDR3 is TGTGCCAGCAGCGCCGACAACCTGGCAGGTTCACCCCTCCACTTT. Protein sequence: CASSADNLAGSPLHF.